Below, one T cell receptor (beta chain) is given with its context. Its specificity is not known. This CDR3 is built from 14 residues. Trimming removed 10 bases from V and 2 bases from J, with 14 bases in between. CDR1 LNHDA and CDR2 SQIVND come from the germline V gene (reference sequence). This specimen comes from a study of molecular identifiers for immune sequencing clone quantification. Naive CD8 library inputs spanned 20,000 to 1,000,000 sorted cells and 10%, 30% or 50% RNA. Study-wide findings and caveats: In CMV-specific effectors, clones above 20 copies held over 98% of molecules; naive, under 1%.

Methods described previously were used for bulk TCR libraries, and listed TCR primers were applied. TCRdb called the PCR reads again in MiXCR, with one record for every CDR3 protein. Among a few hundred thousand distinct CDR3 sequences listed, over 20% were seen once. This chain uses TRBV19 with TRBJ1-4, with D hard to call. The sample consisted of naive CD8+ T cells from blood, with Jurkat cell RNA spiked in. This sample's subset: FACS-sorted CD8+CD4-CCR7+CD45RA+ naive T cells. The clonotype originates from a human donor in good health. Some libraries in this study had Jurkat cell RNA spiked in. The CDR3 DNA is TGTGCCACCTCGCAGTATTCGACTAATGAAAAACTGTTTTTT. Translated, it gives CATSQYSTNEKLFF.